The subject of this entry is one T cell receptor beta chain. Germline loops: CDR1 SEHNR, CDR2 FQNEAQ (reference sequence). This CDR3 contains 14 residues. V was shortened by 2 bases and J by 4 bases, with 11 bases between the two germline ends. This entry is derived from a study of blood T cell repertoires in COVID-19. Study-wide background: Both acute and convalescent COVID-19 samples were obtained from the United States, Italy and Spain.

Profiled with immunoSEQ multiplex PCR; TCRdb holds only in-frame clones, not every one. The sample has about 250,000 clones; 70% to 90% are singletons. Sequenced material: peripheral blood. The sequence was obtained from a woman aged 55-69 years with active or convalescent COVID-19. The chain has TRBV7-9 and TRBJ1-1; the D gene is possibly TRBD1 (6 bases). Here the CDR3 reads CASSLYREITEAFF. Written as DNA, the CDR3 is TGTGCCAGCAGCTTATACAGGGAGATCACTGAAGCTTTCTTT.